This TCR beta chain was identified during a study of T cell responses to AZD1222 COVID-19 vaccine. Sequencing used immunoSEQ multiplex PCR; TCRdb keeps in-frame clones, though not all of them. The sample contains about 140,000 clones, about 89% of which appear only once. General study findings and limits: Clonal diversity was possibly underestimated, and the donors were mostly white British, with more females.

CDR1 and CDR2 from the germline V gene are MDHEN and SYDVKM. V shed 2 bases and J shed 2 bases, with 10 bases lying between them. The CDR3 loop spans 15 amino acids. Notes on this clone: The antigen is not known.

The TCR sequence derives from an adult in good health. The specimen was peripheral blood, collected on day 0 of AZD1222 vaccination. The rearrangement joins TRBV28 to TRBJ1-3; no firm D call. CDR3 loop: CASSLKGTPGNTIYF. For the CDR3, the DNA is TGTGCCAGCAGTTTAAAAGGTACTCCTGGAAACACCATATATTTT. Together with reference TRBV28 and TRBJ1-3, the CDR3 gives the full variable domain: DVKVTQSSRYLVKRTGEKVFLECVQDMDHENMFWYRQDPGLGLRLIYFSYDVKMKEKGDIPEGYSVSREKKERFSLILESASTNQTSMYLCASSLKGTPGNTIYFGEGSWLTVV.